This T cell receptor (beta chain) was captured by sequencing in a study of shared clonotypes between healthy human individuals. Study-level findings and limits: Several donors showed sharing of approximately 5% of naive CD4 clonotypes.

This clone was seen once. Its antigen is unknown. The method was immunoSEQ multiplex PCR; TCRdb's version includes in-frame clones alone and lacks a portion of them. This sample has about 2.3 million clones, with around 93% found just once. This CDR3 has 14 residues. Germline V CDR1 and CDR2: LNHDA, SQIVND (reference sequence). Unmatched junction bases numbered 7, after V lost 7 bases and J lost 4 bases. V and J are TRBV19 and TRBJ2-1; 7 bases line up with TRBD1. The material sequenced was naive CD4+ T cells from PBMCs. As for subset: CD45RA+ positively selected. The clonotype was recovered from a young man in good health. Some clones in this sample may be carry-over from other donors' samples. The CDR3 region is CASKTPGQYNEQFF. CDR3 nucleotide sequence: TGTGCCAGTAAAACGCCGGGACAGTACAATGAGCAGTTCTTC.